This T cell receptor beta chain was obtained from a study of shared clonotypes between healthy human individuals. The CDR3 is 14 amino acids. Germline lookup yields CDR1 MNHEY and CDR2 SVGAGI. V was shortened by 2 bases and J by 2 bases, with 9 bases between the two germline ends. Per the authors' pipeline: There were no quality scores in the junction-only immunoSEQ sequences, so filtering differed. Only in-frame clones appear in the TCRdb table, and some are missing; sequencing was by immunoSEQ multiplex PCR. V and J calls and clone size are given by that table; D and trimming were obtained from the DNA. The table has about 490,000 clones, around 78% seen once. There were only Caucasian adults among the donors, and all lived in Nashville, Tennessee. Genomic DNA from unsorted samples was obtained from around 93 million PBMCs (per sample).

The chain has TRBV6-5 and TRBJ1-2; D gene uncertain. What was sequenced was PBMCs. The TCR comes from a woman in her forties in good health. Some clones in this sample may be carry-over from other donors' samples. The CDR3 DNA follows: TGTGCCAGCAGTTACGCCCCACTAAACTATGGCTACACCTTC. Translating it yields CASSYAPLNYGYTF.